This T cell receptor (beta chain) was captured by sequencing in a study of blood T cell repertoires in COVID-19. About the research overall: Acute and convalescent COVID-19 specimens originated in the United States, Italy and Spain. Sample material is recorded as cDNA or gDNA derived from T cells, B-cell-depleted T cells, or PBMCs.

This clone was observed a single time. Seattle's cohort entered during active infection and was followed longitudinally. Authors' analysis steps: It was from reference gene primer amplification that nucleated cell counts were estimated. Libraries were prepared by immunoSEQ multiplex PCR; TCRdb keeps only in-frame clonotypes and omits some of them. That table is the source of V, J and clone size, and D and trimming were worked out from the DNA. Here the sample spans about 160,000 clones, more than 75% being singletons. The CDR3 runs to 15 residues. V gave up 4 bases and J gave up 0 bases, with 11 bases separating them. Germline values: CDR1 SNHLY, CDR2 FYNNEI.

Sequenced sample: peripheral blood. The J gene is TRBJ2-3, the V gene TRBV2; possible D gene TRBD2, 6 bases. The TCR sequence derives from a woman aged 70-85 years with COVID-19, enrolled during active disease. In DNA form, the CDR3 reads TGTGCCAGCAGTGCCGGGGGAGTTAGCACAGATACGCAGTATTTT. Encoded protein: CASSAGGVSTDTQYF.